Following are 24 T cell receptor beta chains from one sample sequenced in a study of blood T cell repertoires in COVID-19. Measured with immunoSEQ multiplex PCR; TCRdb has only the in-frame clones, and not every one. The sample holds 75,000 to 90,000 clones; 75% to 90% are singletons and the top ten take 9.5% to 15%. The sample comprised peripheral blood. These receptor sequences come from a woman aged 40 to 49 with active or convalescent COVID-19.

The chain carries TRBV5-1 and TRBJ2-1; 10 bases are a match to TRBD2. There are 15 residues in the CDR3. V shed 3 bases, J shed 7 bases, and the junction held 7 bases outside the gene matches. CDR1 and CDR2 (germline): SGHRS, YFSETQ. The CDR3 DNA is TGCGCCAGCAGCTACCGGACTAGCGGCGCAAATGAGCAGTTCTTC. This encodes CASSYRTSGANEQFF.

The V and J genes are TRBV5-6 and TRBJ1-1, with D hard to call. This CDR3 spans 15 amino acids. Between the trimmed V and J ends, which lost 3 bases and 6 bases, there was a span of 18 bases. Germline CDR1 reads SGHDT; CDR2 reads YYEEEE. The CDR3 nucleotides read TGTGCCAGCAGCTCCTTCGGCCCTACGGCGGCTGAAGCTTTCTTT. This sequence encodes CASSSFGPTAAEAFF.

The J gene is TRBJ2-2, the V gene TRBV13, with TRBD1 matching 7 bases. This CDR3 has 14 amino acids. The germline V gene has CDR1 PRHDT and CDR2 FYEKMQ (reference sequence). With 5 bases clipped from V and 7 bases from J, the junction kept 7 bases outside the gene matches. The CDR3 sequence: CASSPQTGFGELFF. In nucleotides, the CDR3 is TGTGCCAGCAGCCCCCAGACAGGGTTCGGGGAGCTGTTTTTT. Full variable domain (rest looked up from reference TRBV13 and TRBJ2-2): AAGVIQSPRHLIKEKRETATLKCYPIPRHDTVYWYQQGPGQDPQFLISFYEKMQSDKGSIPDRFSAQQFSDYHSELNMSSLELGDSALYFCASSPQTGFGELFFGEGSRLTVL.

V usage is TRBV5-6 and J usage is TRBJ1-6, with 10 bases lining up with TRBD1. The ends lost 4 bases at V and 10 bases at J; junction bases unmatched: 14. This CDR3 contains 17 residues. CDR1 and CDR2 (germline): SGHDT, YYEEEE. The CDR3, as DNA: TGTGCCAGCAGCATCCCTTGGGACAGGGGATTTCGATCACCCCTCCACTTT. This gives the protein CASSIPWDRGFRSPLHF.

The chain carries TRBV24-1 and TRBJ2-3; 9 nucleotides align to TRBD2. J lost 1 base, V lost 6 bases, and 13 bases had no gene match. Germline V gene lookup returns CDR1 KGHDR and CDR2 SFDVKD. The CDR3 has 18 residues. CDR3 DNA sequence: TGTGCCACCAGTAGCAAGCGGGGGGTCGGAGTAGGCACAGATACGCAGTATTTT. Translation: CATSSKRGVGVGTDTQYF.

DNA of the CDR3: TGTGCCAGCTCACTCAAGGACAGAACAGATACGCAGTATTTT. It translates to CASSLKDRTDTQYF. The rearrangement joins TRBV18 to TRBJ2-3; D might be TRBD1 (6 bases). Germline CDR1 KGHSH, CDR2 LQKENI. This CDR3 has 14 amino acids. Trimming pared 4 bases from V and 3 bases from J, leaving 11 bases between.

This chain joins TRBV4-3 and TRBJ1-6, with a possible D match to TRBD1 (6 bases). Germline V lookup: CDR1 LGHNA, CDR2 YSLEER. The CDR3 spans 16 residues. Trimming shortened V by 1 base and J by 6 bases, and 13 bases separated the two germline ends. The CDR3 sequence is CASSQAGVVGNSPLHF. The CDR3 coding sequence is TGCGCCAGCAGCCAAGCAGGGGTTGTAGGTAATTCACCCCTCCACTTT.

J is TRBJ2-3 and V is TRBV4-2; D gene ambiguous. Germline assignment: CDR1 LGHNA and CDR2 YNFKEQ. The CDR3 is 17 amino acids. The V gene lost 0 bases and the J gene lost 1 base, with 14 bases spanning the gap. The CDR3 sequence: CASSQDRLRGRTDTQYF. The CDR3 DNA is TGTGCCAGCAGCCAAGATCGGCTGCGCGGCCGCACAGATACGCAGTATTTT.

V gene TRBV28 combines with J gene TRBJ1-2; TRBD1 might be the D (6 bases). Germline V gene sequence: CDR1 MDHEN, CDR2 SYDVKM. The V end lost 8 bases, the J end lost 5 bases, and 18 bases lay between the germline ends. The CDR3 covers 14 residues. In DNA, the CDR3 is TGTGCCAGCCTACAATCGGGGGGCCCGTATGGCTACACCTTC. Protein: CASLQSGGPYGYTF.

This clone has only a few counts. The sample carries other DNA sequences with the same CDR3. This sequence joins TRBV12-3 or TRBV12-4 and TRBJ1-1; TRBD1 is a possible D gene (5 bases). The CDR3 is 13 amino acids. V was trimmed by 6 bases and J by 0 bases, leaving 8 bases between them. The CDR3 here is CASRQGLNTEAFF. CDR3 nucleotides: TGTGCCAGCAGGCAGGGATTGAACACTGAAGCTTTCTTT.

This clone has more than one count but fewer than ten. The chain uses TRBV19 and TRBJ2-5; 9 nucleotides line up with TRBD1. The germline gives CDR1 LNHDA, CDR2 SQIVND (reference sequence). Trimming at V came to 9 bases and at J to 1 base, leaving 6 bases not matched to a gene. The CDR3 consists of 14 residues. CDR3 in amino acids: CASRTGGGQETQYF. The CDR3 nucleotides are TGTGCCAGCCGCACAGGGGGCGGCCAAGAGACCCAGTACTTC.

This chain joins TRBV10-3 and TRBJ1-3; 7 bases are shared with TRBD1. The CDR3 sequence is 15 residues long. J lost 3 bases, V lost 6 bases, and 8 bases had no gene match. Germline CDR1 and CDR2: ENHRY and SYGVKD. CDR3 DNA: TGTGCCATCAGCGACGACTACAGGGGTGGAAACACCATATATTTT. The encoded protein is CAISDDYRGGNTIYF.

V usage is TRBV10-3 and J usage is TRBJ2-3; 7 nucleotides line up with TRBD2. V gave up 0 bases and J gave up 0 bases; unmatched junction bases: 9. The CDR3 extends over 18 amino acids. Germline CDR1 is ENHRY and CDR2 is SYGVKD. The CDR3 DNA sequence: TGTGCCATCAGTGAGTCGAGGAGTAGCGGGTCTAGCACAGATACGCAGTATTTT. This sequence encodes CAISESRSSGSSTDTQYF.

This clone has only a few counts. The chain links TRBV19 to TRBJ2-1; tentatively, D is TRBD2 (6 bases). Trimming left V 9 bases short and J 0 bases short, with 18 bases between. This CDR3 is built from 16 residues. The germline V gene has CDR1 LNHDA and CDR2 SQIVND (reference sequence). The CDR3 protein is CASKPNLAVSYNEQFF. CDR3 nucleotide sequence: TGTGCCAGCAAACCTAACTTAGCGGTCTCCTACAATGAGCAGTTCTTC.

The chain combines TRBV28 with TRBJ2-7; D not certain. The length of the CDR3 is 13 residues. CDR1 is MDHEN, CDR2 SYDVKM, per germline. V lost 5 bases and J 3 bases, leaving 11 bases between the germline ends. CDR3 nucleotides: TGTGCCAGCAGTCCAGGATCGGACTACGAGCAGTACTTC. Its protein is CASSPGSDYEQYF.

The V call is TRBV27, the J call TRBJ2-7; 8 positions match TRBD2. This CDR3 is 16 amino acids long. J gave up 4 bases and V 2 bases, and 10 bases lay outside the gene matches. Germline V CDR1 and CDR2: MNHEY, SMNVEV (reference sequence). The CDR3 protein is CASSLGPLASGYEQYF. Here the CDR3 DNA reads TGTGCCAGCAGTTTAGGCCCCCTAGCTAGCGGGTACGAGCAGTACTTC.

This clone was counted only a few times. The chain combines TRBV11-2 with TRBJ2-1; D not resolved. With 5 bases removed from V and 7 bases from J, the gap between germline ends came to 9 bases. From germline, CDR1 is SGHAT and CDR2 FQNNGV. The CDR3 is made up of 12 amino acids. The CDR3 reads CASSRSWNEQFF. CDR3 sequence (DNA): TGTGCCAGCAGCCGGAGTTGGAATGAGCAGTTCTTC. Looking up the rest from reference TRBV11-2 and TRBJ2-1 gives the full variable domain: EAGVAQSPRYKIIEKRQSVAFWCNPISGHATLYWYQQILGQGPKLLIQFQNNGVVDDSQLPKDRFSAERLKGVDSTLKIQPAKLEDSAVYLCASSRSWNEQFFGPGTRLTVL.

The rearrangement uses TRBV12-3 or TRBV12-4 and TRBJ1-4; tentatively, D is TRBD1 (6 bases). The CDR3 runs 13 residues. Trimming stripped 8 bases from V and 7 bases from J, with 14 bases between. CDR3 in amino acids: CASQRGFGEKLFF. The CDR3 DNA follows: TGTGCCAGCCAGAGGGGGTTCGGTGAAAAACTGTTTTTT.

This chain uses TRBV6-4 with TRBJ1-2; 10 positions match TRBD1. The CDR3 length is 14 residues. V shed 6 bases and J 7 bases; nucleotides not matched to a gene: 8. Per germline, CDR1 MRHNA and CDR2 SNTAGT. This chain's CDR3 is CASSPETGGVGYTF. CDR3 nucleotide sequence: TGTGCCAGCAGCCCCGAGACAGGGGGCGTTGGCTACACCTTC.

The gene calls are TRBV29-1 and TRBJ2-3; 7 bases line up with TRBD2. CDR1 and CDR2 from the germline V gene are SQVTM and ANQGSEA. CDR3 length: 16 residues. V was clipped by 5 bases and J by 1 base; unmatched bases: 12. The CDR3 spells CSVLPGGNGRTDTQYF. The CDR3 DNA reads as TGCAGCGTTCTCCCCGGGGGGAACGGGCGCACAGATACGCAGTATTTT.

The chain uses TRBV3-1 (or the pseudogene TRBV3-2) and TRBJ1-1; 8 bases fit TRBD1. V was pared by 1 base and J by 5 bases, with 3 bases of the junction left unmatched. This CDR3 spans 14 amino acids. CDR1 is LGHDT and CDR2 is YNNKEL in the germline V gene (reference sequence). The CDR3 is CASSQAQGATEAFF. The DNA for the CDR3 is TGTGCCAGCAGCCAAGCGCAGGGGGCGACTGAAGCTTTCTTT.

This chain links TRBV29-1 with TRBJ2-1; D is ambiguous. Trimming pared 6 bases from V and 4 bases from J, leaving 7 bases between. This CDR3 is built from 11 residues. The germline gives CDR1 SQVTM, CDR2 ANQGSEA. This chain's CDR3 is CSVGSYNEQFF. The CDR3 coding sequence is TGCAGCGTCGGGTCTTACAATGAGCAGTTCTTC.

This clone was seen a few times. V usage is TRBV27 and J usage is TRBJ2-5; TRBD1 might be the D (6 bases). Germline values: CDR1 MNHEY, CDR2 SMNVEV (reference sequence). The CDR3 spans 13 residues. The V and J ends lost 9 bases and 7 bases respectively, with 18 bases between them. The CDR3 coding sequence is TGTGCCAGTAATACAGGGTTGGGGAGGACCCAGTACTTC. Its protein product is CASNTGLGRTQYF.

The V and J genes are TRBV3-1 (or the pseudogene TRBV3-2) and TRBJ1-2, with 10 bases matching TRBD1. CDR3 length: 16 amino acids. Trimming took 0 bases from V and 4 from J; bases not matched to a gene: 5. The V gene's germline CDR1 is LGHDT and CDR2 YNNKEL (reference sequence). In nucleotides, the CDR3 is TGTGCCAGCAGCCAAGATGACAGGGGGCTCGTCTATGGCTACACCTTC. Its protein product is CASSQDDRGLVYGYTF.